A single sample is the source of the 17 T cell receptor beta chains below, sequenced in a study of shared clonotypes between healthy human individuals. Libraries were prepared by immunoSEQ multiplex PCR; TCRdb keeps only in-frame clonotypes and omits some of them. The repertoire consists of 2,500,000 or so clones, with just over 90% occurring once and the leading ten covering 0.11% to 0.15%. What was sequenced was naive CD4+ T cells sorted from blood. Subset of the sample: CD45RA+ positively selected. The receptor set was obtained from a man aged 18 to 29 in good health.

CDR3 in DNA: TGTGCCAGCAGTCGGGACAGGAACTCCTACGAGCAGTACTTC. Its protein product is CASSRDRNSYEQYF. This chain joins TRBV27 and TRBJ2-7; 8 nucleotides align to TRBD1. CDR1 is MNHEY, CDR2 SMNVEV, per germline (reference sequence). V trimming: 5 bases; J trimming: 0 bases; junction bases outside the gene matches: 3. This CDR3 is built from 14 residues.

This rearrangement joins TRBV5-6 to TRBJ1-2; no definite D call. CDR3 length equals 16 residues. In germline, CDR1 is SGHDT, CDR2 YYEEEE. V shed 0 bases and J shed 4 bases, with 16 bases lying between them. As DNA, the CDR3 is TGTGCCAGCAGCTTGGACGGACCTCTCGTCAGCTATGGCTACACCTTC. Protein sequence: CASSLDGPLVSYGYTF.

The chain joins TRBV11-2 to TRBJ2-5, with 7 positions matching TRBD1. J was trimmed by 1 base and V by 5 bases; bases with no gene match: 10. Germline V gene lookup returns CDR1 SGHAT and CDR2 FQNNGV. The CDR3 extends over 16 amino acids. This CDR3 reads CASSPRRGTVQETQYF. DNA for the CDR3: TGTGCCAGCAGCCCCCGAAGGGGGACAGTCCAAGAGACCCAGTACTTC. The whole variable domain, filled in from reference TRBV11-2 and TRBJ2-5, reads EAGVAQSPRYKIIEKRQSVAFWCNPISGHATLYWYQQILGQGPKLLIQFQNNGVVDDSQLPKDRFSAERLKGVDSTLKIQPAKLEDSAVYLCASSPRRGTVQETQYFGPGTRLLVL.

A single count supports this clone. This rearrangement joins TRBV18 to TRBJ1-1, with D unresolved. V dropped 3 bases and J dropped 2 bases, with 13 bases sitting between them. The CDR3 is 15 residues long. Germline loops: CDR1 KGHSH, CDR2 LQKENI. As DNA, the CDR3 is TGTGCCAGCTCACCCCCTTGGACGGGTAACACTGAAGCTTTCTTT. This encodes CASSPPWTGNTEAFF.

CDR3 coding DNA: TGTGCCAGCAGTGTGCGGAGCTCTGGAAACACCATATATTTT. Residues: CASSVRSSGNTIYF. The rearrangement uses TRBV28 and TRBJ1-3; D is ambiguous. Germline-derived CDR1 and CDR2 are MDHEN and SYDVKM. This CDR3 spans 14 amino acids. V lost 5 bases to trimming and J lost 0 bases, with 8 bases between them.

This chain joins TRBV11-2 and TRBJ2-7; D is ambiguous. The V end was cut by 2 bases, the J end by 2 bases, with 10 bases between. The CDR3 covers 14 residues. Germline V gene data show CDR1 as SGHAT and CDR2 as FQNNGV. The CDR3 DNA reads as TGTGCCAGCAGCTTATTACCAGGAACCTACGAGCAGTACTTC. Its translation: CASSLLPGTYEQYF.

This clone was found once. The chain has TRBV5-6 and TRBJ1-4; D gene unclear. Trimming removed 4 bases at V and 10 bases at J, with 17 bases between. Germline V gene data show CDR1 as SGHDT and CDR2 as YYEEEE. The CDR3 totals 14 residues. The CDR3 DNA is TGTGCCAGCAGCCCGCAGGTGGCAACGGGAAAACTGTTTTTT. Its protein product is CASSPQVATGKLFF.

In DNA form, the CDR3 reads TGCACCAGCAGCCAAACAACAGGGATTCAGATTCTTTCGGGTGAAGCTTTCTTT. Translated, it gives CTSSQTTGIQILSGEAFF. The chain couples TRBV1 to TRBJ1-1; the D call TRBD1 from the table was never checked on the DNA. TRBV1 is a listed pseudogene. CDR3 size: 18 residues.

For the CDR3, the DNA is TGTGCCAGCAGCTTTTTTGGCTCCTGGGAGCAGTTCTTC. It yields the protein CASSFFGSWEQFF. The chain uses TRBV7-2 and TRBJ2-1; D ambiguous. CDR1 SGHTA and CDR2 FQGNSA come from the germline V gene. The ends were cut back, 3 bases at V and 10 bases at J, with 13 bases in the middle. This CDR3 has 13 residues.

The chain is built from TRBV6-6 and TRBJ1-5, with D maybe TRBD1 (5 bases). The V gene lost 7 bases and the J gene lost 1 base, with 14 bases spanning the gap. The CDR3 is 15 residues long. The V gene's germline CDR1 is MNHNY and CDR2 SVGAGI (reference sequence). For the CDR3, the DNA is TGTGCCAGCATCCAGCCCGGGGGGAGCAATCAGCCCCAGCATTTT. The encoded protein is CASIQPGGSNQPQHF.

This chain connects TRBV7-3 to TRBJ2-2; possible D gene TRBD1, 6 bases. The germline V gene has CDR1 SGHTA and CDR2 FQGTGA. The CDR3 contains 15 residues. The V end was cut by 4 bases, the J end by 5 bases, with 14 bases between. The CDR3 nucleotides are TGTGCCAGCAGCTACCGGGCCCAGGGGACCGGGGAGCTGTTTTTT. It codes for CASSYRAQGTGELFF.

V is TRBV30 and J is TRBJ1-1; D gene uncertain. Germline V gene sequence: CDR1 GTSNPN, CDR2 SVGIG (reference sequence). The V end was cut by 3 bases, the J end by 10 bases, with 12 bases between. The CDR3 has 11 residues. CDR3 DNA sequence: TGTGCCTGGAGATTTGCAAGCGGAGCTTTCTTT. Amino acids: CAWRFASGAFF.

The rearrangement links TRBV5-1 to TRBJ1-4, with D unresolved. Trimming pared 0 bases from V and 3 bases from J, leaving 6 bases between. Germline-derived CDR1 and CDR2 are SGHRS and YFSETQ. The CDR3 runs 14 residues. This CDR3 is CASSLDNSNEKLFF. CDR3 in DNA: TGCGCCAGCAGCTTGGACAATTCTAATGAAAAACTGTTTTTT.

Points on this clone: This CDR3 is also generated by other DNA sequences in the sample. This chain connects TRBV18 to TRBJ2-7; 10 bases line up with TRBD1. The CDR3 covers 14 residues. The V and J ends lost 3 bases and 6 bases, in that order; junction bases with no gene match: 5. Germline lookup yields CDR1 KGHSH and CDR2 LQKENI. The CDR3 nucleotides are TGTGCCAGCTCACCCGGACAGGGGGGATCCGAGCAGTACTTC. It is translated as CASSPGQGGSEQYF.

This clone was counted a single time. The identical CDR3 is also encoded by other nucleotide sequences in the sample. The V and J genes are TRBV10-1 and TRBJ2-5; D remains unclear. The germline V gene has CDR1 WNHNN and CDR2 SYGVQD (reference sequence). CDR3 size: 11 residues. Trimming cost V 2 bases and J 5 bases, with 3 bases left between them. In nucleotides, the CDR3 is TGCGCCAGCAGTGAGGGCGAGACCCAGTACTTC. Encoded protein: CASSEGETQYF.

This clone was picked up one time. At the DNA level, this CDR3 is encoded by other sequences in the same sample as well. V usage is TRBV10-1 and J usage is TRBJ2-3; D gene unclear. V shed 0 bases and J shed 4 bases, with 5 bases lying between them. Germline V gives CDR1 WNHNN, CDR2 SYGVQD (reference sequence). CDR3 size: 13 residues. CDR3 bases: TGCGCCAGCAGTGAGTCGAATCCAGATACGCAGTATTTT. Translation: CASSESNPDTQYF.

The chain carries TRBV4-1 and TRBJ1-4; D gene uncertain. Trimming took 1 base from V and 0 from J, leaving 9 bases between them. The CDR3 consists of 16 residues. Germline V lookup: CDR1 MGHRA, CDR2 YSYEKL. The CDR3 DNA reads as TGCGCCAGCAGCCAAGCCCGCACAGCAACTAATGAAAAACTGTTTTTT. This gives the protein CASSQARTATNEKLFF.